The present entry profiles one TCR beta chain with its context. The antigen remains unidentified. This CDR3 region has 14 residues. Germline loops: CDR1 SEHNR, CDR2 FQNEAQ (reference sequence). The germline V and J ends were trimmed by 2 bases and 4 bases, with 6 bases remaining between them. These data come from a study of response to subunit inactivated influenza vaccine. Study-level findings and limits: The authors offered the suggestion that each seasonal influenza vaccination recruits few new T cells.

MiXCR, run by TCRdb on the RT-PCR reads, gives a single entry per CDR3 protein. The sample lists a few hundred thousand distinct CDR3 sequences, about a fifth occurring once. The sequence derives from a man between 50 and 75 years old who received an inactivated influenza vaccine. Sequences were derived from PBMCs from blood, sampled roughly 20 months after vaccination. The chain couples TRBV7-9 to TRBJ1-6, with D unclear. The CDR3 coding sequence is TGTGCCAGCAGCTTATCCGGGTATAATTCACCCCTCCACTTT. Its protein product is CASSLSGYNSPLHF.